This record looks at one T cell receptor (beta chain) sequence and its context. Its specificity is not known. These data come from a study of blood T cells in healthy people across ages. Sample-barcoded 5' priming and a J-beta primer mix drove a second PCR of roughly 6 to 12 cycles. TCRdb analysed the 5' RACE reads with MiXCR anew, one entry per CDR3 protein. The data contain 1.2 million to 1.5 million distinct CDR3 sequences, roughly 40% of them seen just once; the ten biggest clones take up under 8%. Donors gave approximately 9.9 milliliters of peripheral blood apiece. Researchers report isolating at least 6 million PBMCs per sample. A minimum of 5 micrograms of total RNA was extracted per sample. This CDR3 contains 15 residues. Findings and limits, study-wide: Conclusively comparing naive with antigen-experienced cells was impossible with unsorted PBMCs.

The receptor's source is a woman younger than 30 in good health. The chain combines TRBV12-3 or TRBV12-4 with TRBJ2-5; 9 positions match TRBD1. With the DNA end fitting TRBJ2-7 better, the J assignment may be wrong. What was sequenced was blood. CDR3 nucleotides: TGTGCCAGCAGTTCAGGACAGGGGATCTTCTACGAGCAGTACTTC. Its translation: CASSSGQGIFYEQYF.